This T cell receptor (beta chain) comes out of a study of vaccination effects on CD4 cells after COVID-19. Details on this clone: Its specificity is not known.

Whole-study findings and limits: Predominantly, the post-vaccine spike-reactive clones of convalescents comprised new vaccine-induced clones.

Sequencing used immunoSEQ multiplex PCR; TCRdb keeps in-frame clones, though not all of them. The sample comprises tens of thousands of clones, 75% to 85% of which are singletons, and 4.5% to 7% rests with the top ten. The CDR3 spans 16 residues. With V trimmed by 4 bases and J by 5 bases, 9 bases remained unmatched. The germline V gene has CDR1 LGHDT and CDR2 YNNKEL (reference sequence). Before any sequencing was done, the ViraFEST assay used viral peptide pools to expand antigen-specific CD4+ T cells. Culture proceeded for more than 8 days, and CD4+ T cells were then isolated. The person acquired a PCR-confirmed SARS-CoV-2 infection between March and December 2020.

The sample consisted of CD4+ T cells from PBMCs cultured with HIV peptides, taken before COVID-19 vaccination. Documented subset: HIV-1 Nef peptide pool negative control/reference culture. This receptor was identified in a human donor who had a prior SARS-CoV-2 infection. The J gene is TRBJ2-1, the V gene TRBV3-1 (or the pseudogene TRBV3-2), with 9 bases matching TRBD2. The CDR3 DNA follows: TGTGCCAGCAGCCGACCTGAAGCGGGGGGAAACAATGAGCAGTTCTTC. Protein: CASSRPEAGGNNEQFF.